This T cell receptor beta chain was observed in a study of cytotoxic CD8 clonotypes in ibrutinib-treated CLL (dated by TCRdb to about 2021). General notes on the study: The cohort was composed of ten to eleven relapsed/refractory and around 15 treatment-naive patients; IGHV unmutated status was identified in some 17 patients. All remission and progressive disease samples were collected while patients were still receiving ibrutinib. Response samples were taken after a median of about a year on treatment, ranging from 6 to 36 months. On average, each sample had about 250,000 productive templates and under 95,000 productive rearrangements. Longitudinal samples were obtainable from about 30% of the roughly 86 participants in the trial. Cryopreserved peripheral blood mononuclear cells were obtained before treatment, at response, and at either sustained remission or disease progression. Responses were partial in around 24 patients and complete in 2; after median 68 months follow-up, roughly 15 stayed in remission and some twelve progressed.

The paper's findings and limits, for the study overall: Public clonotypes were rare and either shrank or stayed stable during treatment, and the rise in clonality at ibrutinib response reflected expansion of private clonotypes. Clonality rose at ibrutinib response, remained stable during sustained remission, and dropped back toward baseline at progression. Sampling times were not matched between patients in sustained remission and patients whose disease was progressing, and lymph node repertoires were not examined. Baseline clonality was found to be higher than that of age-matched healthy donors and was strongly correlated with circulating CD8+ T-cell counts.

The label giving this sample's time point can be read as: progressive disease on ibrutinib. For TCR beta library preparation, approximately 2.2 micrograms of genomic DNA were isolated from cryopreserved PBMCs. Longitudinal blood samples from CLL patients on ibrutinib monotherapy were analyzed using high-throughput TCR beta sequencing. The patients took part in an open-label, single-center phase 2 trial of ibrutinib monotherapy. On a MiSeq, deep resolution sequencing aimed for a depth between 1 in 1 million and 1 in 200,000 T cells, with each clonotype covered 10x on average. The immunoSEQ hsTCRB Kit was used to generate the TCR beta libraries. Per the source publication's procedure: The data were analyzed with ImmunoSEQ Analyzer and ImmunoSEQ Data Assistant, and V, D and J gene assignments followed IMGT definitions. Clonality, which ranges from 0 to 1, was calculated by subtracting the normalized Shannon entropy of productive rearrangement frequencies from one. Public clonotype analysis was restricted to overrepresented clonotypes comprising at least 0.05% of each patient's repertoire. Approximately 12 repertoires from age-matched healthy donors, obtained from immuneACCESS, served as clonality controls. TCRdb obtained this table from immuneACCESS and retained in-frame rearrangements with V and J assigned. These tables miss some clones; where compared with another copy, unresolved V genes account for less than half of the shortfall, and the remainder is unexplained. The DNA was the basis for D and trimming; V, J and clone size are from that table. The sample contains over 30,000 clones, approximately 71% of them found a single time. The biggest ten clones account for 5.5% to 7% of the sample.

Of note for this clone: Its antigen is unknown. The input lacks base qualities; no much larger clone sits a single base away.

The clonotype was recovered from a human donor with chronic lymphocytic leukemia. Sequenced material: PBMCs, taken at disease progression, from a patient treated with ibrutinib.

The CDR3 in this case is CASSRSGRAGNEQFF. The sequenced DNA is TGTGCCAGCAGTAGAAGCGGGAGGGCTGGAAATGAGCAGTTCTTC. The receptor chain draws on TRBV28 and TRBJ2-1; 10 junctional bases match TRBD2. From cysteine to phenylalanine, the CDR3 is 15 amino acids long. Kept here is only the CDR3 DNA, which spans 45 bases and is read in frame from base 1. CDR1 and CDR2 were assigned from the germline V gene as MDHEN and SYDVKM. V ends up 5 bases short and J 7 bases short, with an unmatched junction base count of 8.